This TCR beta chain was sequenced in a study of cytotoxic CD8 clonotypes in ibrutinib-treated CLL. CDR3 length: 14 amino acids. Germline CDR1 reads SGHTS; CDR2 reads YDEGEE. The ends were cut back, 2 bases at V and 1 base at J, with 7 bases in the middle. Generated by immunoSEQ multiplex PCR, the TCRdb table keeps only in-frame clones and is missing some. The sample carries around 200,000 clones, roughly 65% recorded once. The chain couples TRBV5-8 to TRBJ1-3; D is possibly TRBD1 (5 bases). Sequencing was performed on PBMCs, taken after 12 months of ibrutinib treatment. The source of this sequence is a human donor with chronic lymphocytic leukemia. In DNA form, the CDR3 reads TGTGCCAGCAGCTTCGACAGATCTGGAAACACCATATATTTT. Residues: CASSFDRSGNTIYF.